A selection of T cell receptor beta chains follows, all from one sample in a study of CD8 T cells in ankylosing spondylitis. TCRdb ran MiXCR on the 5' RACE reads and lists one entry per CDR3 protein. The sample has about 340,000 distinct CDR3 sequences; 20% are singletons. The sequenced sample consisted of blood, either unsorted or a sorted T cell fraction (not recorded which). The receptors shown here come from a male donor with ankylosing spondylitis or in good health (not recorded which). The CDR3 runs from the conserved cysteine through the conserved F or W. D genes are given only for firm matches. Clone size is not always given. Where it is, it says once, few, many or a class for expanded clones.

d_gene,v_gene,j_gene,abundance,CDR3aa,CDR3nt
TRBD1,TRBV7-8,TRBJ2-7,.,CASSFLTGATSYEQYF,TGTGCCAGCAGCTTCCTTACAGGGGCCACCTCCTACGAGCAGTACTTC
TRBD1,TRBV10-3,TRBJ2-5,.,CAISEPGTGKETQYF,TGTGCCATCAGTGAGCCCGGGACAGGGAAAGAGACCCAGTACTTC
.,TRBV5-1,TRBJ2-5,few,CASSLGAGFVETQYF,TGCGCCAGCAGCTTGGGGGCAGGGTTTGTTGAGACCCAGTACTTC
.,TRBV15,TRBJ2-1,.,CATSRDLGLGPSNEQFF,TGTGCCACCAGCAGAGATCTTGGGCTAGGCCCCTCGAATGAGCAGTTCTTC
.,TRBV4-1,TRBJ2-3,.,CASSQEPRGTDTQYF,TGCGCCAGCAGCCAAGAACCCAGGGGAACAGATACGCAGTATTTT
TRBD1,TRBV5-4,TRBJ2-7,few,CASSFWDRAYEQYF,TGTGCCAGCAGCTTTTGGGACAGGGCCTACGAGCAGTACTTC
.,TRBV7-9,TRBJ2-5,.,CASSLVSPGETQYF,TGTGCCAGCAGCTTAGTGTCCCCTGGGGAGACCCAGTACTTC
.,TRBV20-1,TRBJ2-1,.,CSARERSAGLYNEQFF,TGCAGTGCTAGGGAGAGGTCGGCGGGGCTATACAATGAGCAGTTCTTC
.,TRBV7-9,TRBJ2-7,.,CASSLDSAFYEQYF,TGTGCCAGCAGCCTTGACTCGGCCTTCTACGAGCAGTACTTC
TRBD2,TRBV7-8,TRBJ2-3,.,CASTVAGFVDTQYF,TGTGCCAGCACCGTAGCGGGGTTTGTAGATACGCAGTATTTT
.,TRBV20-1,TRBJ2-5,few,CSARGEQGRETQYF,TGCAGTGCTAGGGGGGAACAGGGTAGAGAGACCCAGTACTTC
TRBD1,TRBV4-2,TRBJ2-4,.,CASSFCQGQGADIQYF,TGTGCCAGCAGCTTCTGCCAGGGACAGGGGGCGGACATTCAGTACTTC
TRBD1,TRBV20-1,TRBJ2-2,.,CSADPGTAQSTGELFF,TGCAGTGCTGACCCCGGGACAGCCCAGAGCACCGGGGAGCTGTTTTTT
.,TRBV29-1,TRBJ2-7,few,CSVWGTNSYEQYF,TGCAGCGTATGGGGGACAAACTCCTACGAGCAGTACTTC
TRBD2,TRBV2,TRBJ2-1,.,CASSETSGGFEQFF,TGTGCCAGCAGTGAGACTAGCGGGGGCTTTGAGCAGTTCTTC
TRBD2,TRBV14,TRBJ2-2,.,CASSHRLAGGLPNTGELFF,TGTGCCAGCAGCCACCGACTAGCGGGGGGGCTGCCGAACACCGGGGAGCTGTTTTTT
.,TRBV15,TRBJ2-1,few,CASGTENIHEQFF,TGTGCCAGCGGGACAGAGAATATCCATGAGCAGTTCTTC
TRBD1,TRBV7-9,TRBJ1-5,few,CASSPQGAGDQPQHF,TGTGCCAGCAGCCCACAGGGGGCGGGGGATCAGCCCCAGCATTTT
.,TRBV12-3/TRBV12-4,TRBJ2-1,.,CASSMTQNNEQFF,TGTGCCAGCAGTATGACACAGAACAATGAGCAGTTCTTC
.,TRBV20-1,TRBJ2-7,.,CSARLGFAYGQYF,TGCAGTGCTAGATTGGGTTTCGCCTACGGGCAGTACTTC
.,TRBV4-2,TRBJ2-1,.,CASSPSSLLGNEQFF,TGTGCCAGCAGCCCAAGCTCGCTTCTTGGTAATGAGCAGTTCTTC
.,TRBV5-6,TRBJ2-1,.,CASSFAGEQFF,TGTGCCAGCAGTTTTGCGGGTGAGCAGTTCTTC
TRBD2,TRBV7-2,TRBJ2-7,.,CASSFYGGGDYEQYF,TGTGCCAGCAGCTTTTATGGCGGGGGGGACTACGAGCAGTACTTC
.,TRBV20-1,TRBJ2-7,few,CSARPRDRAYEQYF,TGCAGTGCTAGACCCCGGGACCGTGCCTACGAGCAGTACTTC
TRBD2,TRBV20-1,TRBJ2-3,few,CSAPAGELSNTQYF,TGCAGTGCTCCAGCGGGGGAGCTTAGTAATACGCAGTATTTT
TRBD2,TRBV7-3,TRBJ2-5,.,CASSSGGPGTQYF,TGTGCCAGCAGCTCGGGGGGGCCAGGGACCCAGTACTTC
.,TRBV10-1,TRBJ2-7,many,CASSPDSSSYEQYF,TGCGCCAGCAGCCCGGACAGCAGCTCCTACGAGCAGTACTTC
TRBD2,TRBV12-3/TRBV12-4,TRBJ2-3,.,CASMWTSGATDTQYF,TGTGCCAGCATGTGGACTAGCGGGGCCACAGATACGCAGTATTTT
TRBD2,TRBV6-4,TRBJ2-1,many,CASSVSGGSNEQFF,TGTGCCAGCAGTGTTAGCGGGGGGTCTAATGAGCAGTTCTTC
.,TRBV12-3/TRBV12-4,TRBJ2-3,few,CASSFFVGSTDTQYF,TGTGCCAGCAGTTTCTTTGTTGGTAGCACAGATACGCAGTATTTT
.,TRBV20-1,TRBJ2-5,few,CSAKTDRQETQYF,TGCAGTGCTAAAACTGACAGACAAGAGACCCAGTACTTC
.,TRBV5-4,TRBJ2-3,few,CASSLRLGADTQYF,TGTGCCAGCAGCCTACGACTAGGCGCAGATACGCAGTATTTT
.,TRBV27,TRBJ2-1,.,CASSLSNWGSDEQFF,TGTGCCAGCAGTTTATCGAACTGGGGGAGCGATGAGCAGTTCTTC
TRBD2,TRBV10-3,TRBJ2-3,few,CAISESPGLAGLTDTQYF,TGTGCCATCAGTGAGTCGCCGGGACTAGCGGGACTCACAGATACGCAGTATTTT
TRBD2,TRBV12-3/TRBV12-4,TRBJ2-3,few,CASSLLAGTTDTQYF,TGTGCCAGCAGTTTGCTAGCGGGGACAACAGATACGCAGTATTTT
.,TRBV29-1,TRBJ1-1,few,CSVEDKDENTEAFF,TGCAGCGTTGAAGATAAAGACGAGAACACTGAAGCTTTCTTT
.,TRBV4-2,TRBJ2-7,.,CASSPLGWVESSSYEQYF,TGTGCCAGCAGCCCCCTTGGGTGGGTCGAGTCGAGCTCCTACGAGCAGTACTTC
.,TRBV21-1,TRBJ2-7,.,CASSPLGLVGQYF,TGTGCCAGCAGCCCGCTGGGACTGGTGGGGCAGTACTTC
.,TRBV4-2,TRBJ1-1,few,CASSQGVVGTEAFF,TGTGCCAGCAGCCAAGGGGTGGTGGGCACTGAAGCTTTCTTT
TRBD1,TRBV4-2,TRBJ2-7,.,CASSDRASSYEQYF,TGTGCCAGCAGCGACAGGGCGAGCTCCTACGAGCAGTACTTC
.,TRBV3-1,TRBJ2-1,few,CASSQNYNEQFF,TGTGCCAGCAGCCAGAATTACAATGAGCAGTTCTTC
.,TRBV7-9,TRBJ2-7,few,CASSAPTRSGEQYF,TGTGCCAGCAGCGCCCCTACTAGGTCGGGCGAGCAGTACTTC
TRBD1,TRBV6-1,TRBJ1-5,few,CASNPRGLGNQPQHF,TGTGCCAGCAATCCCAGGGGGCTTGGCAATCAGCCCCAGCATTTT
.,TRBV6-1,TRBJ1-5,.,CASSAEGWNQPQHF,TGTGCCAGCAGTGCGGAGGGCTGGAATCAGCCCCAGCATTTT
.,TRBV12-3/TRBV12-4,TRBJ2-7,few,CASSPRRGVVYEQYF,TGTGCCAGCAGTCCTCGAAGGGGCGTGGTTTACGAGCAGTACTTC
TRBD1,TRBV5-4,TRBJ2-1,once,CASSLIQGAYNEQFF,TGTGCCAGCAGCTTGATCCAGGGGGCGTACAATGAGCAGTTCTTC
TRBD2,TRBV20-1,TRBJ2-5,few,CSARGAGGPAETQYF,TGCAGTGCTAGGGGAGCGGGGGGGCCGGCAGAGACCCAGTACTTC
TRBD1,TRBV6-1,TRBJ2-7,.,CASSEAQGAYEQYF,TGTGCCAGCAGTGAAGCGCAGGGGGCCTACGAGCAGTACTTC
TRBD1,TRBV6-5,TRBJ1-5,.,CASSYPTGGGAERPQHF,TGTGCCAGCAGTTACCCGACCGGAGGGGGCGCGGAACGGCCCCAGCATTTT
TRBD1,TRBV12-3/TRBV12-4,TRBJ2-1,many,CASSSGQYNEQFF,TGTGCCAGCAGTTCGGGACAGTACAATGAGCAGTTCTTC
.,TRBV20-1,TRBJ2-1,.,CSAMRPGAYNEQFF,TGCAGTGCCATGAGGCCCGGGGCTTACAATGAGCAGTTCTTC
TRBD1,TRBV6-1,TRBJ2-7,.,CASSEEGASSYEQYF,TGTGCCAGCAGTGAAGAGGGGGCCAGCTCCTACGAGCAGTACTTC
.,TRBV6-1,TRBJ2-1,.,CASSGGDTHSYNEQFF,TGTGCCAGCAGTGGGGGGGACACCCACTCCTACAATGAGCAGTTCTTC
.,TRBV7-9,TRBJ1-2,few,CASGREGRYGYTF,TGTGCCAGCGGAAGGGAAGGACGCTATGGCTACACCTTC
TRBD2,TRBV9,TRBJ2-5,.,CASSGGTRLAGETQYF,TGTGCCAGCAGCGGAGGTACCCGGCTAGCGGGGGAGACCCAGTACTTC